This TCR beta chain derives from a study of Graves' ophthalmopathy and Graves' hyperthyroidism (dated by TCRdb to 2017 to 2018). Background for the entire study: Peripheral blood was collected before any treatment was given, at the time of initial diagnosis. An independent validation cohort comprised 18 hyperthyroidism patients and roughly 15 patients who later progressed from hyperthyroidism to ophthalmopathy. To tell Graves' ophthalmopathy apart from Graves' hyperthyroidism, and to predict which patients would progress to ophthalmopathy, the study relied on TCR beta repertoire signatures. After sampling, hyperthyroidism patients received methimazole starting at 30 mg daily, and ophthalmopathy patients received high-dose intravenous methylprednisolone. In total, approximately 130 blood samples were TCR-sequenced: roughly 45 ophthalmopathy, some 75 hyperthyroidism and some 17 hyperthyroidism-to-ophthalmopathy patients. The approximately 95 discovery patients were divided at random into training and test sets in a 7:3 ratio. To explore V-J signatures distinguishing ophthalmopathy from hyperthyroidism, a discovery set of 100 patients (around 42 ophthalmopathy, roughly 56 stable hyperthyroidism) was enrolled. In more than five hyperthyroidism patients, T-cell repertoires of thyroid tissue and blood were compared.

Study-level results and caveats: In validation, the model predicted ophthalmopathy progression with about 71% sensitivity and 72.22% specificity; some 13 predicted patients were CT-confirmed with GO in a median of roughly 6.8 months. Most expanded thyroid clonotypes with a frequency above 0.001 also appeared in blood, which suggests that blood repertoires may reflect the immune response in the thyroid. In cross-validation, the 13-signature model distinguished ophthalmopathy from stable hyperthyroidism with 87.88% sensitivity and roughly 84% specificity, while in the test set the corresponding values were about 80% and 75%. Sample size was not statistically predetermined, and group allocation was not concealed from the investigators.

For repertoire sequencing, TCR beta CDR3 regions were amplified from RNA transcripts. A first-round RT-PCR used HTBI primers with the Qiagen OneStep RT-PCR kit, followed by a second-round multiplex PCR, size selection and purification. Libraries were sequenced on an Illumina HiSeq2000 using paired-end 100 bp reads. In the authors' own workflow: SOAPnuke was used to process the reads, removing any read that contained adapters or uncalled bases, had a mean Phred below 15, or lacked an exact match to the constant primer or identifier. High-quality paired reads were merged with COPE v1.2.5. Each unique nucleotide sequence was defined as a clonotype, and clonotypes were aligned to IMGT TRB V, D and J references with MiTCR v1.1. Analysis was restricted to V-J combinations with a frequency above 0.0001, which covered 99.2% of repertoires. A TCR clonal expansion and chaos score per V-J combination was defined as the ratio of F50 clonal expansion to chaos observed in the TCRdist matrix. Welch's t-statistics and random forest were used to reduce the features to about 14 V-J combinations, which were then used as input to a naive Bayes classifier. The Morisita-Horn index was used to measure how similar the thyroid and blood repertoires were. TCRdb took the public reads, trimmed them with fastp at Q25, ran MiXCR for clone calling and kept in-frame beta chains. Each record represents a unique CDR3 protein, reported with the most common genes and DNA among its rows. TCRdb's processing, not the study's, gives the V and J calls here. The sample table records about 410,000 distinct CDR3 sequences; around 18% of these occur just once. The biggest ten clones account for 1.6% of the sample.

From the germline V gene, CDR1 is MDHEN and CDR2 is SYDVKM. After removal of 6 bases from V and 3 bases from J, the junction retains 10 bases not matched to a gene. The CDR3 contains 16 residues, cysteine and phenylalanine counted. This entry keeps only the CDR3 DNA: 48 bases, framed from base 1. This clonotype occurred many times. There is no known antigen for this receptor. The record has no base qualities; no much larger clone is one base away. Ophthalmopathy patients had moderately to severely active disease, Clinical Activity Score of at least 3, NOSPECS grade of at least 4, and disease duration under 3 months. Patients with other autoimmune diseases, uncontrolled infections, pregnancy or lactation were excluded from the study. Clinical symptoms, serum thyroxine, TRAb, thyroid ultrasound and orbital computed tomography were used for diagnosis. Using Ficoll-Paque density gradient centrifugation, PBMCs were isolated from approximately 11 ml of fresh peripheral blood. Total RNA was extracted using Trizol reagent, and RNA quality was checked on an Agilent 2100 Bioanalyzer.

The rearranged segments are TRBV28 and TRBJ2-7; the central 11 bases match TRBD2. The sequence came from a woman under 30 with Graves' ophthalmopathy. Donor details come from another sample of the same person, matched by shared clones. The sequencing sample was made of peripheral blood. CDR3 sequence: CASSPPLAGGFYEQYF. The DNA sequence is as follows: TGTGCCAGCAGCCCTCCCCTAGCGGGAGGTTTCTACGAGCAGTACTTC. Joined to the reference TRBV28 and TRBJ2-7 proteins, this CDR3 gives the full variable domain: DVKVTQSSRYLVKRTGEKVFLECVQDMDHENMFWYRQDPGLGLRLIYFSYDVKMKEKGDIPEGYSVSREKKERFSLILESASTNQTSMYLCASSPPLAGGFYEQYFGPGTRLTVT.